One and the same sample provided the 14 T cell receptor beta chains below, sequenced in a study of control samples from healthy donors and cancer patients. Profiled with immunoSEQ multiplex PCR; TCRdb holds only in-frame clones, not every one. The data contain some 130,000 clones, roughly 89% of them seen just once; the ten biggest clones take up roughly 6%. The sequenced sample was blood. Receptors were obtained from a man younger than 35 in good health.

The V gene is TRBV7-6, the J gene TRBJ2-2; 8 bases are shared with TRBD2. Trimming at V came to 7 bases and at J to 5 bases, leaving 12 bases not matched to a gene. CDR3 size: 16 residues. Germline CDR1 is SGHVS and CDR2 is FNYEAQ. DNA for the CDR3: TGTGCCAGCACCGAGGGTCGAGCGGGGGTGACCGGGGAGCTGTTTTTT. Its protein is CASTEGRAGVTGELFF.

This clone appeared a single time. The chain recombines TRBV9 with TRBJ2-7, with TRBD2 identical over 11 bases. V trimming: 4 bases; J trimming: 3 bases; junction bases outside the gene matches: 6. There are 15 residues in the CDR3. Germline V gene sequence: CDR1 SGDLS, CDR2 YYNGEE. The CDR3 spells CASSSGTSGIYEQYF. CDR3 bases: TGTGCCAGCAGCAGCGGGACTAGCGGCATCTACGAGCAGTACTTC.

The rearrangement uses TRBV7-9 and TRBJ2-5; maybe TRBD2 (6 bases). V was pared by 3 bases and J by 5 bases, with 16 bases between. The CDR3 is 15 amino acids. From germline, CDR1 is SEHNR and CDR2 FQNEAQ (reference sequence). The CDR3: CASSLATSGAETQYF. In DNA form, the CDR3 reads TGTGCCAGCAGCTTGGCGACTAGTGGTGCGGAGACCCAGTACTTC. Full variable domain (outside the CDR3, taken from reference TRBV7-9 and TRBJ2-5): DTGVSQNPRHKITKRGQNVTFRCDPISEHNRLYWYRQTLGQGPEFLTYFQNEAQLEKSRLLSDRFSAERPKGSFSTLEIQRTEQGDSAMYLCASSLATSGAETQYFGPGTRLLVL.

The chain uses TRBV18 and TRBJ2-3, with 16 bases matching TRBD2. Trimming cost V 3 bases and J 6 bases; bases outside gene matches: 3. Per germline, CDR1 KGHSH and CDR2 LQKENI. The CDR3 is 16 amino acids. In DNA form, the CDR3 reads TGTGCCAGCTCACCGGGACTAGCGGGGGGGCCGGATACGCAGTATTTT. It is translated as CASSPGLAGGPDTQYF. Filled out from reference TRBV18 and TRBJ2-3, the complete variable domain reads NAGVMQNPRHLVRRRGQEARLRCSPMKGHSHVYWYRQLPEEGLKFMVYLQKENIIDESGMPKERFSAEFPKEGPSILRIQQVVRGDSAAYFCASSPGLAGGPDTQYFGPGTRLTVL.

As to this clone: This sample also contains other DNA sequences that code for the same CDR3. The genes are TRBV2 and TRBJ1-1; unclear D gene. Per germline, CDR1 SNHLY and CDR2 FYNNEI. V was shortened by 2 bases and J by 2 bases, with 6 bases between the two germline ends. The CDR3 consists of 13 residues. CDR3 in DNA: TGTGCCAGCAGTGAATTGGAAAACACTGAAGCTTTCTTT. Translating it yields CASSELENTEAFF.

The CDR3 loop is CSVSGGYEQYF. The CDR3 nucleotides read TGCAGCGTTTCGGGGGGATACGAGCAGTACTTC. The V gene is TRBV29-1, the J gene TRBJ2-7, with 7 positions matching TRBD2. This CDR3 contains 11 residues. J lost 4 bases, V lost 5 bases, and 2 bases had no gene match. Germline lookup yields CDR1 SQVTM and CDR2 ANQGSEA.

Notes on this clone: In the same sample, other DNA sequences code for this CDR3. The chain recombines TRBV7-2 with TRBJ1-5; D is uncertain. The CDR3 has 14 amino acids. V lost 1 base to trimming and J lost 5 bases, with 9 bases between them. From germline, CDR1 is SGHTA and CDR2 FQGNSA. The CDR3 DNA sequence: TGTGCCAGCAGCTTAGACGGGCGATATCAGCCCCAGCATTTT. Protein sequence: CASSLDGRYQPQHF.

Written as DNA, the CDR3 is TGCGCCAGCAGCAGCCAGGGACCAGCATACAATGAGCAGTTCTTC. This codes for CASSSQGPAYNEQFF. This sequence joins TRBV5-1 and TRBJ2-1, with D perhaps assigned TRBD1 or TRBD2 (5 bases each). Germline V gene sequence: CDR1 SGHRS, CDR2 YFSETQ. V lost 4 bases and J 4 bases, leaving 15 bases between the germline ends. The CDR3 covers 15 residues.

This chain connects TRBV29-1 to TRBJ2-5, with a possible D match to TRBD1 (6 bases). This CDR3 is built from 13 residues. From germline, CDR1 is SQVTM and CDR2 ANQGSEA. Trimming cost V 5 bases and J 8 bases, with 18 bases left between them. CDR3 in amino acids: CSVYWDTSRTQYF. CDR3 DNA: TGCAGCGTTTACTGGGACACTTCCCGAACCCAGTACTTC.

This rearrangement joins TRBV21-1 to TRBJ2-7. TRBV21-1 is a pseudogene. CDR3 length: 15 amino acids. The CDR3 DNA sequence: TGTGCCAGCAGCATGGGATGGCCCGAAGGCGACGAGCAGTACTTC. The encoded protein is CASSMGWPEGDEQYF.

The V and J genes are TRBV29-1 and TRBJ1-2, with TRBD1 matching over 12 bases. CDR1 and CDR2 (germline): SQVTM, ANQGSEA. J lost 4 bases, V lost 6 bases, and 3 bases had no gene match. The CDR3 has 13 amino acids. The DNA of the CDR3 is TGCAGCGTCCCGGGACAGGGGGCCTATGGCTACACCTTC. It yields the protein CSVPGQGAYGYTF.

In its sample, this clone was seen once. The chain recombines TRBV19 with TRBJ1-1; TRBD1 matches at 10 bases. CDR1 is LNHDA, CDR2 SQIVND, per germline (reference sequence). Losses at the gene ends were 6 bases for V and 9 bases for J; bases not matched to a gene: 7. This CDR3 has 13 residues. The DNA for the CDR3 is TGTGCCAGTAGGCGAGACAGGGGGCTTAAAGCTTTCTTT. Amino acid sequence: CASRRDRGLKAFF. The whole variable domain, remainder taken from reference TRBV19 and TRBJ1-1, is DGGITQSPKYLFRKEGQNVTLSCEQNLNHDAMYWYRQDPGQGLRLIYYSQIVNDFQKGDIAEGYSVSREKKESFPLTVTSAQKNPTAFYLCASRRDRGLKAFFGQGTRLTVV.

The gene calls are TRBV5-1 and TRBJ2-1; D is perhaps TRBD2 (5 bases). V was clipped by 1 base and J by 0 bases, with 14 bases between them. Germline-derived CDR1 and CDR2 are SGHRS and YFSETQ. This CDR3 comprises 17 residues. The CDR3 loop reads CASSLSGWASSYNEQFF. In DNA form, the CDR3 reads TGCGCCAGCAGCTTGAGCGGTTGGGCTAGCTCCTACAATGAGCAGTTCTTC.

The rearrangement uses TRBV6-1 and TRBJ1-2; D is ambiguous. From germline, CDR1 is MNHNS and CDR2 SASEGT. With 2 bases removed from V and 4 bases from J, the gap between germline ends came to 5 bases. The CDR3 runs 12 residues. CDR3 nucleotides: TGTGCCAGCAGTGAACAGAGCTATGGCTACACCTTC. This sequence encodes CASSEQSYGYTF.